This T cell receptor beta chain was recovered during a study of shared clonotypes between healthy human individuals. The wider study: Donor composition was a couple of women and three men, aged 18 to 49.

Naive CD8 cells comprised CD45RO-negative, CCR7-positively selected cells, excluding terminally differentiated effector memory CD45RA+ cells. With regard to this clone: The antigen remains unidentified.

Profiled with immunoSEQ multiplex PCR; TCRdb holds only in-frame clones, not every one. Here the sample spans about 2 million clones, about 95% being singletons. Overall study findings and caveats: Some naive CD4 clonotypes, around 5%, turned up in common across four donors. Relative to memory subsets, naive subsets generally showed larger estimated richness. Large depth notwithstanding, sorted-subset sequencing proved incomplete by rarefaction.

Deletions cut 5 bases from V and 8 bases from J, with 15 bases between. The germline CDR1 and CDR2 sequences are SEHNR and FQNEAQ (reference sequence). The CDR3 loop spans 14 amino acids. This sequence originates from a young man in good health. The specimen sequenced was naive CD8+ T cells sorted from blood. This rearrangement joins TRBV7-9 to TRBJ1-4; possible D gene TRBD1, 5 bases. The CDR3 sequence is CASSSPRDLEKLFF. The CDR3 DNA reads TGTGCCAGCAGCAGCCCAAGGGACCTGGAAAAACTGTTTTTT.